What follows is one T cell receptor (beta chain) and its context. The CDR3 runs 13 residues. The germline CDR1 and CDR2 sequences are KGHSH and LQKENI. Trimming cost V 1 base and J 7 bases, with 10 bases left between them. Profiled with immunoSEQ multiplex PCR; TCRdb holds only in-frame clones, not every one. The sample holds 40,000 or so clones, roughly 90% seen once. This sample was taken from a study of blood T cell repertoires in COVID-19. V and J are TRBV18 and TRBJ2-5; a possible D gene is TRBD2 (6 bases). The receptor's source is a man aged 45-60 years with active COVID-19. The sequencing sample was made of peripheral blood. The CDR3 protein is CASSPREAGTQYF. The CDR3 bases are TGTGCCAGCTCACCACGGGAAGCGGGGACCCAGTACTTC.